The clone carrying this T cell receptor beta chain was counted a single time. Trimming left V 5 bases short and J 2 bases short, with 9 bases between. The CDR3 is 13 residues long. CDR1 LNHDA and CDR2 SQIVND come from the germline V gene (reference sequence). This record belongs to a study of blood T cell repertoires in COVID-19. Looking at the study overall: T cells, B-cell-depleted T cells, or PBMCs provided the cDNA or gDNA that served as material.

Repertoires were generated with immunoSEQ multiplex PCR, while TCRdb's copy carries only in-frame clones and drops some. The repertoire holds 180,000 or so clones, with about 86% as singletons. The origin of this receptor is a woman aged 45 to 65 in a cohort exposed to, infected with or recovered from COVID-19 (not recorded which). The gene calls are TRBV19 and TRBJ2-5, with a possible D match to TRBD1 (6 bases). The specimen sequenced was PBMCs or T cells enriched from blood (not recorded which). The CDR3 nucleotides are TGTGCCAGTAGTGTACAGGGTCAAGAGACCCAGTACTTC. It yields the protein CASSVQGQETQYF.